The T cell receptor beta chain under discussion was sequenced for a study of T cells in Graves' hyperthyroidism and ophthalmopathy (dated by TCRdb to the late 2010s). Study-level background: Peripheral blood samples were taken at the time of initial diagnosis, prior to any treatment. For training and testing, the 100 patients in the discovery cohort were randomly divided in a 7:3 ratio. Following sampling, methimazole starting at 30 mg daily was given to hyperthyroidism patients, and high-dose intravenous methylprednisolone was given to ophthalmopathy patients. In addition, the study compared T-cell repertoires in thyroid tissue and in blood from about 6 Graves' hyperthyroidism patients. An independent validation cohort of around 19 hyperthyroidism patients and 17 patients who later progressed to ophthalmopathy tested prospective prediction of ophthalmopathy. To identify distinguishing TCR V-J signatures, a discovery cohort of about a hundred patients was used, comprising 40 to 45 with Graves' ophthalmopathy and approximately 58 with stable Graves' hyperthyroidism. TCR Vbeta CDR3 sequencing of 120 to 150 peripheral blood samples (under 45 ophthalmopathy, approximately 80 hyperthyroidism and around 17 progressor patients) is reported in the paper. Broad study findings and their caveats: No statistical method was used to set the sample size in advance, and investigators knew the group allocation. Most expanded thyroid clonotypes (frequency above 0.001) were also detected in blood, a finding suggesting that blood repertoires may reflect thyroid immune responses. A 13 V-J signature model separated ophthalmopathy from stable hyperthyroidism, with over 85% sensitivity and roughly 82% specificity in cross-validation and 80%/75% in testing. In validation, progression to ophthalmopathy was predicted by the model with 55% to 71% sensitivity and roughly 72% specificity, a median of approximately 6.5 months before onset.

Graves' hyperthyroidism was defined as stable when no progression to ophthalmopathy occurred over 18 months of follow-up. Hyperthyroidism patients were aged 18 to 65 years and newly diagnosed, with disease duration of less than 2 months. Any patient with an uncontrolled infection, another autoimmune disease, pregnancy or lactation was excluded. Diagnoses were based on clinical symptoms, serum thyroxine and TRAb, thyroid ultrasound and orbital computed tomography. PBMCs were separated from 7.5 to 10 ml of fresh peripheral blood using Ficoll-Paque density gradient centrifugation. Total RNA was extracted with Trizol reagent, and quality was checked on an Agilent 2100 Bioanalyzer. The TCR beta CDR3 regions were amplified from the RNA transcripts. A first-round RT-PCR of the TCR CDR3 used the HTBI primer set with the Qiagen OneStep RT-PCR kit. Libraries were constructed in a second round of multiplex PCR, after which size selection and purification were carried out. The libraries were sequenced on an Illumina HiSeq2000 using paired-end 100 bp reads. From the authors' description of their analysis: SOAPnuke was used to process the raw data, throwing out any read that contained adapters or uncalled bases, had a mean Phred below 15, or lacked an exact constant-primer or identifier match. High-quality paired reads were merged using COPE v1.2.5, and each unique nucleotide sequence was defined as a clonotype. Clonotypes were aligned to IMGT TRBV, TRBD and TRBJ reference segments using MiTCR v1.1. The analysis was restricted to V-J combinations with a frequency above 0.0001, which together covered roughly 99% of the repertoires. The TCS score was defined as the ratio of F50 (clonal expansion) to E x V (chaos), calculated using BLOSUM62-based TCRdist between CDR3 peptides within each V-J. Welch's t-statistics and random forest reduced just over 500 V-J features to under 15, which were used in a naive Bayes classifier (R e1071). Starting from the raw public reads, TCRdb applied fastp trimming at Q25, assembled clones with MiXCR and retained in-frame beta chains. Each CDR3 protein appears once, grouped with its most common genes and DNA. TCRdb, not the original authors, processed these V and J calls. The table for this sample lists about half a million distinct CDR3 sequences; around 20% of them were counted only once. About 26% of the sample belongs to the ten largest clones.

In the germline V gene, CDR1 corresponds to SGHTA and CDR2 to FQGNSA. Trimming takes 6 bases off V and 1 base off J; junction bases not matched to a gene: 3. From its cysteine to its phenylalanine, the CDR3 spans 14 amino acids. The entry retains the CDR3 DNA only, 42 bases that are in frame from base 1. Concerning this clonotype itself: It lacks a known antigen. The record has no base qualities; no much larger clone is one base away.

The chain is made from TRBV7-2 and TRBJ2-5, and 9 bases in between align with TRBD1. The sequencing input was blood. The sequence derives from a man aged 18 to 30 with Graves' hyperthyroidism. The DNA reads TGTGCCAGCAGGTACAGGGGGCCCCAAGAGACCCAGTACTTC. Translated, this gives CASRYRGPQETQYF. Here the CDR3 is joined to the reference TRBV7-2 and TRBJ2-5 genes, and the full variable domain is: GAGVSQSPSNKVTEKGKDVELRCDPISGHTALYWYRQSLGQGLEFLIYFQGNSAPDKSGLPSDRFSAERTGGSVSTLTIQRTQQEDSAVYLCASRYRGPQETQYFGPGTRLLVL.